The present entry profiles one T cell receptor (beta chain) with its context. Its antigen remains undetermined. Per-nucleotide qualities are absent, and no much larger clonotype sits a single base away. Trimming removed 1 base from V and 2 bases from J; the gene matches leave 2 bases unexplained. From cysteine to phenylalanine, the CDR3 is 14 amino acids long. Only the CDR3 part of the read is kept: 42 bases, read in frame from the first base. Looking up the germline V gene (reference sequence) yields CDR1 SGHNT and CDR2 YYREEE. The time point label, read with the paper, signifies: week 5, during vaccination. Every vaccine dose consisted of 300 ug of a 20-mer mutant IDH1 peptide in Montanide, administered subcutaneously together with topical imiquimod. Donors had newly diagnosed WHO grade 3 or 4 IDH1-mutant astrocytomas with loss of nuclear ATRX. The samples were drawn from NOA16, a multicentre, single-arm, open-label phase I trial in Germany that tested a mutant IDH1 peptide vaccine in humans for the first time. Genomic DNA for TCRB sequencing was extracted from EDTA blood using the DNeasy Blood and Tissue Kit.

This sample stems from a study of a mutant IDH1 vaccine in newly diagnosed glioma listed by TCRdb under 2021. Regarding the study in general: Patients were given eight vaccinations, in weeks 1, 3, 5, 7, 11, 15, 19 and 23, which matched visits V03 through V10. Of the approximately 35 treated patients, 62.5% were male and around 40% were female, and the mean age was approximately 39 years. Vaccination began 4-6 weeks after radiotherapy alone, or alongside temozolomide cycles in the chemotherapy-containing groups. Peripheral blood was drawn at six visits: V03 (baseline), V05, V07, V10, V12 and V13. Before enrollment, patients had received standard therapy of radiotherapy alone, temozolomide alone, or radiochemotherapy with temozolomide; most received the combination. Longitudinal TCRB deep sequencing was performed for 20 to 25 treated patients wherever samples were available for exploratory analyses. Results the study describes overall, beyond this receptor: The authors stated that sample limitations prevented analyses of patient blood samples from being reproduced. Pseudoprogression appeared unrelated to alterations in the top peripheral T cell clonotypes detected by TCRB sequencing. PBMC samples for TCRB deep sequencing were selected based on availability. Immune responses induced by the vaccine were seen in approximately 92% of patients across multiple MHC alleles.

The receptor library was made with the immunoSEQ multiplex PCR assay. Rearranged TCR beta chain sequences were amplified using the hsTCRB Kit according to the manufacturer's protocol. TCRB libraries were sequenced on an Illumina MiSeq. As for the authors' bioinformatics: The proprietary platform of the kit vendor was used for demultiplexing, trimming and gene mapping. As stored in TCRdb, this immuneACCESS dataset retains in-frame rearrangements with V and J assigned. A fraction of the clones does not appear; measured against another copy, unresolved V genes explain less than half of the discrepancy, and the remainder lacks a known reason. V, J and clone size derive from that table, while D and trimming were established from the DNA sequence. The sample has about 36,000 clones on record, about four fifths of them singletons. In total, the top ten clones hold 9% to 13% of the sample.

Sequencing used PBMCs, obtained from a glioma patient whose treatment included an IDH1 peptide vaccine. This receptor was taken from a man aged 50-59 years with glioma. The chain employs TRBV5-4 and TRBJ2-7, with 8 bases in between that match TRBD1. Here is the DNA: TGTGCCAGCAGCTTGCTGGACAGGGCCTACGAGCAGTACTTC. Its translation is CASSLLDRAYEQYF.